This T cell receptor (beta chain) appears in the sequencing data of a study of cytomegalovirus exposure and HLA in healthy donors. Study outcomes and limitations: It has been reported that TCR beta sequences accurately predicted the HLA-A and HLA-B alleles of most subjects. Several of the most significant clusters were apparently associated with common viral pathogens in a later analysis. Despite most TCR sequences being rare, some public TCRs occurred in many donors.

There are 15 residues in the CDR3. From germline, CDR1 is MNHEY and CDR2 SMNVEV (reference sequence). With 5 bases clipped from V and 6 bases from J, the junction kept 8 bases outside the gene matches. The PCR made use of 60 Vbeta and 13 Jbeta primers. Produced via immunoSEQ multiplex PCR; TCRdb's table is partial and in-frame only. The sample carries 90,000 to 140,000 clones, roughly 13% recorded once. This clone has only a few counts. Its antigen remains unidentified. What was sequenced was PBMCs. This TCR derives from a man between 35 and 55 years old in good health and CMV-seropositive. The chain links TRBV27 to TRBJ1-5, with 9 bases matching TRBD1. Here the CDR3 DNA reads TGTGCCAGCAGTCCGTACAGGGGGCTCGGTCAGCCCCAGCATTTT. Translated: CASSPYRGLGQPQHF.